A single sample is the source of the 10 T cell receptor beta chains below, sequenced in a study of blood T cell repertoires in COVID-19. Sequencing was performed with immunoSEQ multiplex PCR; in TCRdb, only in-frame clones are kept and a portion is missing. The sample contains 95,000 to 110,000 clones, 80% of which appear only once. What was sequenced was peripheral blood. These receptors came from a man between 65 and 85 years old with acute or convalescent COVID-19.

The CDR3 sequence is CASSEGGQGHTEAFF. CDR3 bases: TGTGCCAGCAGTGAAGGAGGACAGGGACACACTGAAGCTTTCTTT. J is TRBJ1-1 and V is TRBV6-1, with TRBD1 matching 8 bases. CDR1 and CDR2 from the germline V gene are MNHNS and SASEGT. This CDR3 spans 15 amino acids. The ends lost 1 base at V and 3 bases at J; junction bases unmatched: 4.

The genes are TRBV6-5 and TRBJ2-3; 9 bases agree with TRBD1. The length of the CDR3 is 13 residues. CDR1 is MNHEY and CDR2 is SVGAGI in the germline V gene. Trimming removed 10 bases from V and 1 base from J; junction bases left unmatched: 3. CDR3 region: CATGQGRTDTQYF. The CDR3 nucleotides read TGTGCCACAGGACAGGGGCGCACAGATACGCAGTATTTT.

V and J are TRBV7-2 and TRBJ2-7, with TRBD1 matching over 7 bases. This CDR3 comprises 14 residues. CDR1 SGHTA and CDR2 FQGNSA come from the germline V gene. The J segment lost 0 bases and the V segment lost 3 bases, leaving 2 bases of the junction unmatched. This CDR3 is CASSFRDSSYEQYF. CDR3 bases: TGTGCCAGCAGCTTCCGGGACAGCTCCTACGAGCAGTACTTC.

The V gene is TRBV7-6, the J gene TRBJ2-1; 11 bases match TRBD2. V lost 0 bases to trimming and J lost 4 bases; unmatched junction nucleotides: 8. This CDR3 region has 18 residues. In germline, CDR1 is SGHVS, CDR2 FNYEAQ. The CDR3: CASSLAVPSGGLYNEQFF. In nucleotides, the CDR3 is TGTGCCAGCAGCTTAGCGGTGCCTAGCGGGGGGTTATACAATGAGCAGTTCTTC.

The genes are TRBV6-5 and TRBJ2-2; D might be TRBD2 (5 bases). V shed 2 bases and J shed 8 bases, with 18 bases lying between them. CDR1 is MNHEY and CDR2 is SVGAGI in the germline V gene. The CDR3 has 16 amino acids. The CDR3 region is CASSYGHSPSGGELFF. The CDR3 coding sequence is TGTGCCAGCAGTTACGGGCACAGCCCCTCGGGGGGGGAGCTGTTTTTT.

This clone was detected once. The genes are TRBV6-2 or TRBV6-3 and TRBJ2-3; 9 bases line up with TRBD2. CDR1 and CDR2 (germline): MNHEY, SVGEGT. V lost 4 bases and J lost 7; bases outside the gene matches: 9. The CDR3 runs 15 residues. DNA of the CDR3: TGTGCCAGCAGTTCCGGGACTAGCTTGTTGTATACGCAGTATTTT. Translating gives CASSSGTSLLYTQYF.

The rearrangement joins TRBV3-1 (or the pseudogene TRBV3-2) to TRBJ2-3, with TRBD2 identical over 8 bases. V shed 2 bases, J shed 1 base, and the junction held 5 bases outside the gene matches. The CDR3 spans 16 residues. Germline CDR1 is LGHDT and CDR2 is YNNKEL (reference sequence). This chain's CDR3 is CASSQPLAEGTDTQYF. The CDR3 DNA follows: TGTGCCAGCAGCCAACCACTAGCGGAAGGCACAGATACGCAGTATTTT.

The chain uses TRBV7-9 and TRBJ1-1; D call uncertain. CDR3 length equals 14 residues. Germline loops: CDR1 SEHNR, CDR2 FQNEAQ (reference sequence). V lost 5 bases to trimming and J lost 1 base, with 11 bases between them. CDR3 loop: CASSQVTRNTEAFF. CDR3 DNA: TGTGCCAGCAGCCAGGTGACAAGGAACACTGAAGCTTTCTTT.

The CDR3 loop is CASSGHAGRGELFF. DNA of the CDR3: TGTGCCAGCAGTGGGCACGCGGGGCGTGGGGAGCTGTTTTTT. The chain links TRBV21-1 to TRBJ2-2; TRBD2 is the table's D call, not checked against the DNA. TRBV21-1 is classified as a pseudogene. CDR3 length: 14 residues.

This chain links TRBV19 with TRBJ1-2, with D maybe TRBD1 (5 bases). The CDR3 covers 16 residues. The V end lost 1 base, the J end lost 5 bases, and 17 bases lay between the germline ends. CDR1 LNHDA and CDR2 SQIVND come from the germline V gene (reference sequence). In nucleotides, the CDR3 is TGTGCCAGTAGTATAGGAACAGGACGGGTCCTATATGGCTACACCTTC. This encodes CASSIGTGRVLYGYTF.